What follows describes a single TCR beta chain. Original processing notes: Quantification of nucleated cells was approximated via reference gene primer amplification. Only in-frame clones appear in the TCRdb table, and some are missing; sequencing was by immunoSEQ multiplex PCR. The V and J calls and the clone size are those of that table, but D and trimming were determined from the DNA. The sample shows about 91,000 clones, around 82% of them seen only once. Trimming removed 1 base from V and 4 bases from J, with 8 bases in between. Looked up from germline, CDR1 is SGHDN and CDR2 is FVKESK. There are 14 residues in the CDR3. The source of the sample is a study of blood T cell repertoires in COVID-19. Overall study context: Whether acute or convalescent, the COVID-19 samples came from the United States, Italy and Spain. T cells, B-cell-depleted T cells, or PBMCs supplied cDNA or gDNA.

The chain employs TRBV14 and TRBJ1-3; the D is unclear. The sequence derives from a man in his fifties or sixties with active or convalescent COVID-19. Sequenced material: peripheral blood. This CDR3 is CASSQVTTGNTIYF. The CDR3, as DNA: TGTGCCAGCAGCCAAGTAACTACCGGAAACACCATATATTTT.